The 15 T cell receptor beta chains below come from one sample, sequenced in a study of cytomegalovirus exposure and HLA in healthy donors. Some clones are missing from TCRdb's copy, which holds only in-frame ones; the method was immunoSEQ multiplex PCR. The sample yields approximately 220,000 clones, around nine tenths seen once. Input material: PBMCs. The receptor set was obtained from a man younger than 35 in good health and CMV-seronegative.

This CDR3 reads CASSPSGVGAGETQYF. Here the CDR3 DNA reads TGTGCCAGCAGCCCAAGCGGGGTTGGAGCTGGAGAGACCCAGTACTTC. The chain links TRBV11-2 to TRBJ2-5; 7 bases map to TRBD2. From germline, CDR1 is SGHAT and CDR2 FQNNGV. The CDR3 consists of 16 residues. With V trimmed by 5 bases and J by 4 bases, 13 bases remained unmatched. The full variable domain, with the rest looked up from reference TRBV11-2 and TRBJ2-5, is EAGVAQSPRYKIIEKRQSVAFWCNPISGHATLYWYQQILGQGPKLLIQFQNNGVVDDSQLPKDRFSAERLKGVDSTLKIQPAKLEDSAVYLCASSPSGVGAGETQYFGPGTRLLVL.

In the case of this clone: The same CDR3 can be traced to other DNA sequences in this sample. CDR3 sequence reads: CASSHPLDTQYF. For the CDR3, the DNA is TGCGCCAGCAGCCACCCCCTAGATACGCAGTATTTT. V usage is TRBV4-1 and J usage is TRBJ2-3; D is unresolved. Germline loops: CDR1 MGHRA, CDR2 YSYEKL. This CDR3 region has 12 residues. The ends were cut back, 3 bases at V and 5 bases at J, with 6 bases in the middle.

The rearrangement joins TRBV11-3 to TRBJ2-7, with D maybe TRBD1 (6 bases). Trimming pared 5 bases from V and 6 bases from J, leaving 14 bases between. Germline values: CDR1 SGHNT, CDR2 YENEEA. The CDR3 runs to 13 residues. The CDR3 reads CASSGRQEPEQYF. Here the CDR3 DNA reads TGTGCCAGCAGCGGAAGACAGGAACCCGAGCAGTACTTC. Full variable domain (missing parts from reference TRBV11-3 and TRBJ2-7): EAGVVQSPRYKIIEKKQPVAFWCNPISGHNTLYWYLQNLGQGPELLIRYENEEAVDDSQLPKDRFSAERLKGVDSTLKIQPAELGDSAVYLCASSGRQEPEQYFGPGTRLTVT.

The chain employs TRBV10-1 and TRBJ2-7; D call uncertain. Germline V gives CDR1 WNHNN, CDR2 SYGVQD (reference sequence). Trimming pared 0 bases from V and 5 bases from J, leaving 11 bases between. The CDR3 extends over 14 amino acids. DNA for the CDR3: TGCGCCAGCAGTGAGTCGTCCCCTCGGGACGAGCAGTACTTC. It is translated as CASSESSPRDEQYF.

This chain uses TRBV5-4 with TRBJ1-5; D perhaps matches TRBD1 (6 bases). V lost 3 bases to trimming and J lost 4 bases, with 8 bases between them. The CDR3 covers 13 residues. Germline V gene lookup returns CDR1 SGHNT and CDR2 YYREEE (reference sequence). CDR3 DNA sequence: TGTGCCAGCAGCTCCCAGGGGAATCAGCCCCAGCATTTT. Translation gives CASSSQGNQPQHF.

The table lists this clone with a count of one. V is TRBV28 and J is TRBJ2-7; D ambiguous. Germline-derived CDR1 and CDR2 are MDHEN and SYDVKM. V was trimmed by 6 bases and J by 7 bases, leaving 16 bases between them. CDR3 size: 13 residues. The CDR3 DNA reads as TGTGCCAGCAGGCTGGCAAGTTCATGGGAGCAGTACTTC. Translated: CASRLASSWEQYF.

The chain carries TRBV14 and TRBJ2-7; 8 bases are shared with TRBD1. The junction had 2 bases not matched to a gene; V was cut back by 1 base and J by 6 bases. The CDR3 loop spans 13 amino acids. Germline V gene lookup returns CDR1 SGHDN and CDR2 FVKESK. The CDR3 protein is CASSQGTGFEQYF. For the CDR3, the DNA is TGTGCCAGCAGCCAAGGGACAGGGTTCGAGCAGTACTTC. Complete variable domain (other parts from reference TRBV14 and TRBJ2-7): EAGVTQFPSHSVIEKGQTVTLRCDPISGHDNLYWYRRVMGKEIKFLLHFVKESKQDESGMPNNRFLAERTGGTYSTLKVQPAELEDSGVYFCASSQGTGFEQYFGPGTRLTVT.

The count of this clone is one. The chain uses TRBV5-4 and TRBJ2-2, with 7 bases identical to TRBD2. This CDR3 has 17 residues. The trim removed 4 bases at V and 4 bases at J, leaving 13 bases unmatched. Germline V CDR1 and CDR2: SGHNT, YYREEE (reference sequence). As DNA, the CDR3 is TGTGCCAGCAGCCCTGGGAGGGGCGGGATAGCCACCGGGGAGCTGTTTTTT. Amino acids: CASSPGRGGIATGELFF. Drawing the rest from reference TRBV5-4 and TRBJ2-2, the complete variable domain is ETGVTQSPTHLIKTRGQQVTLRCSSQSGHNTVSWYQQALGQGPQFIFQYYREEENGRGNFPPRFSGLQFPNYSSELNVNALELDDSALYLCASSPGRGGIATGELFFGEGSRLTVL.

This sequence joins TRBV5-4 and TRBJ2-7; TRBD2 matches 11 bases. Germline V gives CDR1 SGHNT, CDR2 YYREEE (reference sequence). This CDR3 comprises 16 residues. The V gene end was trimmed by 0 bases and the J gene end by 4 bases; junction bases not matched to a gene: 6. The CDR3 DNA reads TGTGCCAGCAGCTTGGGGTCTAGCGGGAGGATGTACGAGCAGTACTTC. Translating gives CASSLGSSGRMYEQYF.

The genes are TRBV6-4 and TRBJ2-3; no firm D call. CDR1 is MRHNA, CDR2 SNTAGT, per germline. This CDR3 has 14 amino acids. V was cut by 0 bases and J by 2 bases, with 6 bases left in between. CDR3 sequence (DNA): TGTGCCAGCAGTGACTCGGGCTTCACAGATACGCAGTATTTT. Its translation: CASSDSGFTDTQYF.

The chain has TRBV4-3 and TRBJ1-3; unclear D gene. V gave up 0 bases and J gave up 4 bases, with 19 bases separating them. This CDR3 is built from 18 residues. Germline CDR1 reads LGHNA; CDR2 reads YSLEER. CDR3 nucleotides: TGCGCCAGCAGCCAAGATTACAGCTTCACCCTCTGGGGAAACACCATATATTTT. It translates to CASSQDYSFTLWGNTIYF.

This chain uses TRBV29-1 with TRBJ2-2; no clear D. Per the germline V gene, CDR1 is SQVTM and CDR2 is ANQGSEA. Deletions cut 2 bases from V and 5 bases from J, with 6 bases between. There are 12 residues in the CDR3. The CDR3 nucleotides read TGCAGCGTTGAACCCGGGACCGGGGAGCTGTTTTTT. Translating it yields CSVEPGTGELFF.

The chain has TRBV6-4 and TRBJ2-1; D might be TRBD1 (6 bases). CDR1 is MRHNA, CDR2 SNTAGT, per germline. The CDR3 loop spans 13 amino acids. V was cut by 6 bases and J by 5 bases, with 11 bases left in between. In DNA form, the CDR3 reads TGTGCCAGCAGCCCGGACAGTAACAATGAGCAGTTCTTC. Translated, it gives CASSPDSNNEQFF.

The sample holds a few counts of this clone. The chain joins TRBV14 to TRBJ2-7; 11 nucleotides align to TRBD2. J gave up 5 bases and V 4 bases, and 7 bases lay outside the gene matches. This CDR3 region has 15 residues. CDR1 and CDR2 (germline): SGHDN, FVKESK. CDR3 DNA: TGTGCCAGCAGCCGAACAAGACTAGCGGGACACGAGCAGTACTTC. It codes for CASSRTRLAGHEQYF.

V is TRBV11-3 and J is TRBJ1-2, with 7 bases identical to TRBD1. The CDR3 is made up of 11 amino acids. V gave up 4 bases and J gave up 14 bases; unmatched junction bases: 7. Per germline, CDR1 SGHNT and CDR2 YENEEA. The CDR3, as DNA: TGTGCCAGCAGCTCAGGGACAGTCGTTACCTTC. It translates to CASSSGTVVTF.